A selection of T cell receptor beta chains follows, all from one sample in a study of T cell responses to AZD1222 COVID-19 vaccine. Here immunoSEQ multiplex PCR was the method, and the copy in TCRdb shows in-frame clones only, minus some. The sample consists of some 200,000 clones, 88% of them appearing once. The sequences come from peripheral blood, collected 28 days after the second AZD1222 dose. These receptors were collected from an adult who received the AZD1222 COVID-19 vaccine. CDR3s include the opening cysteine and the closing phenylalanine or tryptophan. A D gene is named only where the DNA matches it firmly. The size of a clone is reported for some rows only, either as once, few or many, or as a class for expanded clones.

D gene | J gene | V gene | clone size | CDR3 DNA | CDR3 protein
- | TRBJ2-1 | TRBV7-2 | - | TGTGCCAGCAGCGCTGCCAGTTGGAATGAGCAGTTCTTC | CASSAASWNEQFF
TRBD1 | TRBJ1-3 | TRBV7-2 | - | TGTGCCAGCAGCTCGACAGGGTTAACAGGGGGCGGAAACACCATATATTTT | CASSSTGLTGGGNTIYF
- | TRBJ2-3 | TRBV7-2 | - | TGTGCCAGCTCCGAGGTGGTGACAGATACGCAGTATTTT | CASSEVVTDTQYF
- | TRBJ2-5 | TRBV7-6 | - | TGTGCCAGCAGCTTACGCCAGACTGGCCGAGAGACCCAGTACTTC | CASSLRQTGRETQYF
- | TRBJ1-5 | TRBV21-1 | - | TGTGCCAGCAGCAAGAGGAATCGGGGCGCGACGGCCCAGCATTTT | CASSKRNRGATAQHF
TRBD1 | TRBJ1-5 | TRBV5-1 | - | TGCGCCAGCAGCCGGGGGACAGGGGACCAGCCCCAGCATTTT | CASSRGTGDQPQHF
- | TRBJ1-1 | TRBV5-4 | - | TGTGCCAGCAGCGCCCAACAGGGCCAAAGCACTGAAGCTTTCTTT | CASSAQQGQSTEAFF
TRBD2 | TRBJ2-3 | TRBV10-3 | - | TGTGCCATCAGGACGACTAGCGGGTATGGAGATACGCAGTATTTT | CAIRTTSGYGDTQYF
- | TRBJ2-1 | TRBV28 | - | TGTGCCAGCGTCTCAGGCGGGGTGCCCACCAATGAGCAGTTCTTC | CASVSGGVPTNEQFF
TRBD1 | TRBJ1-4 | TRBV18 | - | TGTGCCAGCTCACCTGACAGGGGAGCTAATGAAAAACTGTTTTTT | CASSPDRGANEKLFF
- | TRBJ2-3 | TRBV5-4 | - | TGTGCCAGCAGCCGGGACCCACCAGGTACGCAGTATTTT | CASSRDPPGTQYF
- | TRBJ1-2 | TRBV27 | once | TGTGCCAGCAGTCGGGACGGATTAAACTATGGCTACACCTTC | CASSRDGLNYGYTF
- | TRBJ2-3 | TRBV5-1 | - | TGCGCCAGCAGCTTGGGTGTCCTCACAGATACGCAGTATTTT | CASSLGVLTDTQYF
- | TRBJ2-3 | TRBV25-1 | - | TGTGCCAGCAGTCCAGGGGCAGATACGCAGTATTTT | CASSPGADTQYF
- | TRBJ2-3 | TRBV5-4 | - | TGTGCCAGCACCCTCCAGGGGCGCACAGATACGCAGTATTTT | CASTLQGRTDTQYF
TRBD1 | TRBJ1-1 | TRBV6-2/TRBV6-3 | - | TGTGCCAGCAGTCAGGGGGCAACTGAAGCTTTCTTT | CASSQGATEAFF
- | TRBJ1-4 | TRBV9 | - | TGTGCCAGCAGCGTGGGGGCAACTAATGAAAAACTGTTTTTT | CASSVGATNEKLFF
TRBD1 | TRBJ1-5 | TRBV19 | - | TGTGCCAGTAGTTTGGAAGGACAGGGGATGTATCAGCCCCAGCATTTT | CASSLEGQGMYQPQHF
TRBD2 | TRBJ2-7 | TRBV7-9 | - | TGTGCCAGCAGCTTGCGGGAGACCTCCTACGAGCAGTACTTC | CASSLRETSYEQYF
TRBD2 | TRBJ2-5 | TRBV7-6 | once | TGTGCCAGCAGCAGACTAGCGGGAGGGGTGGAGACCCAGTACTTC | CASSRLAGGVETQYF
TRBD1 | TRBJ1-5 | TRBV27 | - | TGTGCCAGCAGTTTACAGGGGGATGGGCAGCCCCAGCATTTT | CASSLQGDGQPQHF